Listed below are T cell receptor beta chains from one sample, sequenced in a study of T cell repertoires in cytomegalovirus infection. TCRdb independently ran MiXCR on the reads; one entry per CDR3 protein. Found here are 400,000 or so distinct CDR3 sequences, 25% to 40% of them singletons; the top ten hold approximately 15%. The sample comprised PBMCs. The receptors originated from a human donor in good health (CMV status not recorded). Some clones in this sample may be carry-over from other donors' samples. The CDR3 runs from the conserved cysteine through the conserved F or W. The D gene is left open where the match is weak. Some rows have no size entry. The others give once, few or many, or a class for an expanded clone.

j_gene: TRBJ2-2
v_gene: TRBV7-2
d_gene: TRBD1
abundance: many
CDR3nt: TGTGCCAGCAGCTGGGACAGACTGAACACCGGGGAGCTGTTTTTT
CDR3aa: CASSWDRLNTGELFF

j_gene: TRBJ2-7
v_gene: TRBV11-3
d_gene: TRBD1
abundance: NA
CDR3nt: TGTGCCAGCAGCCCCGGGACAGGGAGTATGGACGAGCAGTACTTC
CDR3aa: CASSPGTGSMDEQYF

j_gene: TRBJ1-2
v_gene: TRBV12-3/TRBV12-4
d_gene: NA
abundance: NA
CDR3nt: TGTGCCAGCAGTTTCGCCCCGGGAGGGTTCGGTCATGGCTACACCTTC
CDR3aa: CASSFAPGGFGHGYTF

j_gene: TRBJ1-1
v_gene: TRBV7-2
d_gene: TRBD1
abundance: many
CDR3nt: TGTGCCAGCAGCCGTATCGGACAGGGGAACACTGAAGCTTTCTTT
CDR3aa: CASSRIGQGNTEAFF

j_gene: TRBJ2-5
v_gene: TRBV7-2
d_gene: NA
abundance: many
CDR3nt: TGTGCCAGCAGCTTCGGCAGGGTGAGCGAGACCCAGTACTTC
CDR3aa: CASSFGRVSETQYF

j_gene: TRBJ2-2
v_gene: TRBV6-4
d_gene: NA
abundance: NA
CDR3nt: TGTGCCAGCAGTGACTCTTTTGGCGCCGGGGAGCTGTTTTTT
CDR3aa: CASSDSFGAGELFF

j_gene: TRBJ2-3
v_gene: TRBV5-4
d_gene: NA
abundance: few
CDR3nt: TGTGCCAGCAGTCTTCCCCCAGGGCCCACAAGTACGCAGTATTTT
CDR3aa: CASSLPPGPTSTQYF

j_gene: TRBJ2-5
v_gene: TRBV6-2/TRBV6-3
d_gene: NA
abundance: once
CDR3nt: TGTGCCAGCAGTTACAACGGGGGCGAGACCCAGTACTTC
CDR3aa: CASSYNGGETQYF

j_gene: TRBJ1-1
v_gene: TRBV7-9
d_gene: TRBD1
abundance: many
CDR3nt: TGTGCCAGCAGCGGGACAGCCATGAACACTGAAGCTTTCTTT
CDR3aa: CASSGTAMNTEAFF

j_gene: TRBJ2-5
v_gene: TRBV7-2
d_gene: TRBD1
abundance: NA
CDR3nt: TGTGCCAGCAGAAGGGACAGTCAAGAGACCCAGTACTTC
CDR3aa: CASRRDSQETQYF

j_gene: TRBJ1-2
v_gene: TRBV5-1
d_gene: NA
abundance: NA
CDR3nt: TGCGCCAGCAGCCCGGAATCCAGGACTAACTATGGCTACACCTTC
CDR3aa: CASSPESRTNYGYTF

j_gene: TRBJ2-7
v_gene: TRBV15
d_gene: NA
abundance: once
CDR3nt: TGTGCCACCAGCAGACCAAGCTTCCGGGAGCAGTACTTC
CDR3aa: CATSRPSFREQYF

j_gene: TRBJ2-2
v_gene: TRBV6-1
d_gene: NA
abundance: NA
CDR3nt: TGTGCCAGCAGTTATGAGGGGGGGCTTACCGGGGAGCTGTTTTTT
CDR3aa: CASSYEGGLTGELFF

j_gene: TRBJ2-5
v_gene: TRBV4-1
d_gene: NA
abundance: few
CDR3nt: TGCGCCAGCAGCCCCCTGCAGGGACTGGAGGAGACCCAGTACTTC
CDR3aa: CASSPLQGLEETQYF

j_gene: TRBJ2-1
v_gene: TRBV12-3/TRBV12-4
d_gene: TRBD1
abundance: NA
CDR3nt: TGTGCCAGCAGTTACCAGACAGGGGGCGGTGATGTGGAGCAGTTCTTC
CDR3aa: CASSYQTGGGDVEQFF

j_gene: TRBJ1-5
v_gene: TRBV7-2
d_gene: NA
abundance: NA
CDR3nt: TGTGCCAGCAGCTTAGGACTCCTACGGGAACAGCCCCAGCATTTT
CDR3aa: CASSLGLLREQPQHF

j_gene: TRBJ1-2
v_gene: TRBV7-8
d_gene: NA
abundance: few
CDR3nt: TGTGCCAGCAGCTTAGCAGGGGGGGGCGTTAACTATGGCTACACCTTC
CDR3aa: CASSLAGGGVNYGYTF

j_gene: TRBJ2-4
v_gene: TRBV11-2
d_gene: TRBD1
abundance: few
CDR3nt: TGTGCCAGCAGCTTCGCCGGGACAGAGAAAAACATTCAGTACTTC
CDR3aa: CASSFAGTEKNIQYF

j_gene: TRBJ1-5
v_gene: TRBV12-3/TRBV12-4
d_gene: NA
abundance: few
CDR3nt: TGTGCCAGCAGTTTGGGGGCAGGGACTCAGCCCCAGCATTTT
CDR3aa: CASSLGAGTQPQHF

j_gene: TRBJ1-1
v_gene: TRBV7-9
d_gene: NA
abundance: NA
CDR3nt: TGTGCCATCCAGGGGCCTTCCGAAAGTACTGAAGCTTTCTTT
CDR3aa: CAIQGPSESTEAFF

j_gene: TRBJ2-1
v_gene: TRBV6-2/TRBV6-3
d_gene: NA
abundance: many
CDR3nt: TGTGCCAGCAGTCCCTTGACAGAGCAGTTCTTC
CDR3aa: CASSPLTEQFF

j_gene: TRBJ2-5
v_gene: TRBV15
d_gene: NA
abundance: few
CDR3nt: TGTGCCACCACCGGATACGGGACGGGGCAAGAGACCCAGTACTTC
CDR3aa: CATTGYGTGQETQYF

j_gene: TRBJ2-1
v_gene: TRBV20-1
d_gene: TRBD2
abundance: NA
CDR3nt: TGCAGTGCTTCCGGACTAGCGGGGGGGACCGATGAGCAGTTCTTC
CDR3aa: CSASGLAGGTDEQFF

j_gene: TRBJ2-6
v_gene: TRBV11-2
d_gene: NA
abundance: NA
CDR3nt: TGTGCCAGCAGCTTGAGGCCCCAGTTCTCTGGGGCCAACGTCCTGACTTTC
CDR3aa: CASSLRPQFSGANVLTF

j_gene: TRBJ2-1
v_gene: TRBV7-6
d_gene: TRBD2
abundance: many
CDR3nt: TGTGCCAGCAGCCGATCCTCTAGCGGGGGGGTTGGTGAGCAGTTCTTC
CDR3aa: CASSRSSSGGVGEQFF

j_gene: TRBJ1-1
v_gene: TRBV7-3
d_gene: TRBD1
abundance: many
CDR3nt: TGTGCCAGCAGCTTTAACAGGGGCACTGAAGCTTTCTTT
CDR3aa: CASSFNRGTEAFF

j_gene: TRBJ2-6
v_gene: TRBV27
d_gene: NA
abundance: NA
CDR3nt: TGTGCCAGCAGCATAAGGGCCTCTGGGGCCAACGTCCTGACTTTC
CDR3aa: CASSIRASGANVLTF

j_gene: TRBJ2-2
v_gene: TRBV28
d_gene: NA
abundance: few
CDR3nt: TGTGCCAGCAGTTTGGCTTTTGAGGGGGCCGGGGAGCTGTTTTTT
CDR3aa: CASSLAFEGAGELFF

j_gene: TRBJ1-1
v_gene: TRBV5-6
d_gene: TRBD1
abundance: NA
CDR3nt: TGTGCCAGCAGCTCCAGGGGGGCCAACACTGAAGCTTTCTTT
CDR3aa: CASSSRGANTEAFF

j_gene: TRBJ2-5
v_gene: TRBV7-6
d_gene: NA
abundance: NA
CDR3nt: TGTGCCAGCAGCTTCAAGGCAGGGGGGCAGACCCAGTACTTC
CDR3aa: CASSFKAGGQTQYF

j_gene: TRBJ2-2
v_gene: TRBV28
d_gene: NA
abundance: NA
CDR3nt: TGTGCCAGCAAAACGGGACCGAACACCGGGGAGCTGTTTTTT
CDR3aa: CASKTGPNTGELFF

j_gene: TRBJ1-2
v_gene: TRBV7-2
d_gene: NA
abundance: many
CDR3nt: TGTGCCAGCAGCGTTTCAGGGCTGCCTAACTATGGCTACACCTTC
CDR3aa: CASSVSGLPNYGYTF

j_gene: TRBJ1-1
v_gene: TRBV14
d_gene: NA
abundance: few
CDR3nt: TGTGCCAGCAGCCACTACAGGACCGTGAACACTGAAGCTTTCTTT
CDR3aa: CASSHYRTVNTEAFF

j_gene: TRBJ2-7
v_gene: TRBV7-2
d_gene: NA
abundance: NA
CDR3nt: TGTGCCAGCAGCTTATACGGGCTAGAGTCCTACGAGCAGTACTTC
CDR3aa: CASSLYGLESYEQYF

j_gene: TRBJ2-2
v_gene: TRBV12-3/TRBV12-4
d_gene: TRBD2
abundance: many
CDR3nt: TGTGCCAGCAGTCTAGCGGGGGGGCCTGGCGGGGAGCTGTTTTTT
CDR3aa: CASSLAGGPGGELFF

j_gene: TRBJ1-6
v_gene: TRBV5-4
d_gene: NA
abundance: few
CDR3nt: TGTGCCAGCAGCGAGGGGTCATATAATTCACCCCTCCACTTT
CDR3aa: CASSEGSYNSPLHF

j_gene: TRBJ1-3
v_gene: TRBV7-8
d_gene: NA
abundance: many
CDR3nt: TGTGCCAGCAGCTCCGGGACTGCCCCCTCTGGAAACACCATATATTTT
CDR3aa: CASSSGTAPSGNTIYF

j_gene: TRBJ1-2
v_gene: TRBV28
d_gene: TRBD1
abundance: NA
CDR3nt: TGTGCCAGCACCACAGGACAGGCCTTTGGGGACTACACCTTC
CDR3aa: CASTTGQAFGDYTF